Listed below are T cell receptor beta chains from one sample, sequenced in a study of breast tumors, draining lymph nodes, adjacent tissues. MiXCR, applied by TCRdb to the multiplex PCR reads, yields one record per CDR3 protein. The sample consists of fewer than 250,000 distinct CDR3 sequences, about 32% of them appearing once. The sequencing input was axillary lymph node tissue. These TCRs come from a female donor with breast cancer. Some clones in this sample may be carry-over from other donors' samples. The CDR3 runs from the conserved cysteine through the conserved F or W. D genes are given only for firm matches. Clone size is stated in some rows and not others, as once, few, many or a class when expanded.

V	size	D	J	DNA	CDR3
TRBV12-3/TRBV12-4	many	-	TRBJ2-1	TGTGCCAGCAGTTTGGAGCACGGGATCTCTCCGTTCTTC	CASSLEHGISPFF
TRBV25-1	-	-	TRBJ2-1	TGTGCCAGCAGTGCTAGCTGGGGGACCTACAATGAGCAGTTCTTC	CASSASWGTYNEQFF
TRBV6-6	-	-	TRBJ1-1	TGTGCCAGCAGTTCCCGGATAAAGAACACTGAAGCTTTCTTT	CASSSRIKNTEAFF
TRBV4-2	-	-	TRBJ1-5	TGTACCAGCAGCCAAGACTATCATCAGCCCCAGCATTTT	CTSSQDYHQPQHF
TRBV9	-	TRBD1	TRBJ1-5	TGTGCCAGCAGCAGTCCCTCAGGGGGCGGGAATCAGCCCCAGCATTTT	CASSSPSGGGNQPQHF
TRBV5-1	many	TRBD2	TRBJ2-1	TGCGCCAGCAGCCACGGGACTAGCGGGTCTTATGAGCAGTTCTTC	CASSHGTSGSYEQFF
TRBV2	-	TRBD1	TRBJ2-3	TGTGCCAGCAGTGAAGCGGGGAACAGGGGTAGGATGGATACGCAGTATTTT	CASSEAGNRGRMDTQYF
TRBV10-3	-	TRBD2	TRBJ2-3	TGTGCCATCAGTGGGCGACTAGCGGGATCTATAGATACGCAGTATTTT	CAISGRLAGSIDTQYF
TRBV5-6	-	TRBD2	TRBJ2-3	TGTGCCAGCAGCAGAGTTAGCGGGAGGGTTACAGATACGCAGTATTTT	CASSRVSGRVTDTQYF
TRBV2	-	-	TRBJ1-5	TGTGCCAGCAGTGAGTGGGGAAGATCCCTGCAGCCCCAGCATTTT	CASSEWGRSLQPQHF
TRBV11-2	-	-	TRBJ1-4	TGTGCTAGACCCCCCACGAGGAAAAATGAAAAACTGTTTTTT	CARPPTRKNEKLFF
TRBV3-1	many	TRBD1	TRBJ2-7	TGTGCCAGCAGCCAAGAACCGGGACAGGTTACCTACGAGCAGTACTTC	CASSQEPGQVTYEQYF
TRBV18	many	TRBD2	TRBJ2-7	TGTGCCAGCTCACCACTACAGGGGACTAGCGGCTACGAGCAGTACTTC	CASSPLQGTSGYEQYF
TRBV6-4	-	TRBD1	TRBJ2-1	TGTGCCAGCAGCCTTGACAGGGGGAGCAATGAGCAGTTCTTC	CASSLDRGSNEQFF
TRBV19	many	-	TRBJ1-2	TGTGCCAGTAGCCTCAGGGCCCTCTATGGCTACACCTTC	CASSLRALYGYTF
TRBV2	many	-	TRBJ2-7	TGTGCCAGCAGTGGGGTATTAGCCTACGAGCAGTACTTC	CASSGVLAYEQYF
TRBV29-1	many	TRBD1	TRBJ2-2	TGCAGCGCGCTCCGGGACAGGGGAGGGCCCGGGGAGCTGTTTTTT	CSALRDRGGPGELFF
TRBV9	many	-	TRBJ2-1	TGTGCCAGCAGCGTAGAAGGGGCGCGTAACTACAATGAGCAGTTCTTC	CASSVEGARNYNEQFF
TRBV7-8	many	TRBD2	TRBJ2-1	TGTGCCAGCAGCGTACGTGGGACTAGGCACAATGAGCAGTTCTTC	CASSVRGTRHNEQFF
TRBV2	-	TRBD1	TRBJ2-6	TGTGCCAGCAGAGGGACAGGGGCTCTGTCTTCTGGGGCCAACGTCCCGACTTTC	CASRGTGALSSGANVPTF
TRBV4-1	many	-	TRBJ2-5	TGCGCCAGCAGCCAAGAGGGGACACTCCAAGAGACCCAGTACTTC	CASSQEGTLQETQYF
TRBV11-3	-	TRBD2	TRBJ2-1	TGTGCCAGCAGCCTAAGATTCGGGACTAGCGGCGGCAACTACAATGAGCAGTTCTTC	CASSLRFGTSGGNYNEQFF
TRBV4-3	many	TRBD1	TRBJ1-6	TGCGCCAGCAGTCAACCCGGGACAGGGTACTCACCCCTCCACTTT	CASSQPGTGYSPLHF